Listed below are T cell receptor beta chains from one sample, sequenced in a study of T-cell memory formation after mild COVID-19. TCRdb re-derived calls from the 5' RACE reads in MiXCR, one entry per CDR3 protein. The repertoire holds roughly 200,000 distinct CDR3 sequences, around 21% seen once, with 20% to 25% in the top ten. The sample comprised PBMCs or a T cell subset sorted from them (not recorded which). The receptors come from an adult woman who had mild COVID-19 (a few samples of this study predate the infection). Cell type and time point are not known. Each CDR3 is given with its conserved first and last residue. D genes are given only for firm matches. A row's size may be missing; if present it is once, few, many or a size class.

clone size	D gene	V gene	J gene	CDR3 protein	CDR3 DNA
-	TRBD2	TRBV10-3	TRBJ2-5	CAISGTSGEETQYF	TGTGCCATCAGTGGGACTAGCGGGGAAGAGACCCAGTACTTC
few	-	TRBV27	TRBJ2-3	CASSLTGSSTDTQYF	TGTGCCAGCAGTTTGACAGGAAGTAGCACAGATACGCAGTATTTT
once	TRBD1	TRBV30	TRBJ1-1	CAWGSGTGAEAFF	TGTGCCTGGGGATCCGGGACAGGAGCTGAAGCTTTCTTT
few	-	TRBV27	TRBJ1-1	CASNLRGGREAFF	TGTGCCAGCAATTTAAGGGGAGGGCGTGAAGCTTTCTTT
-	TRBD2	TRBV7-7	TRBJ2-3	CASSKSRIAGDYTDTQYF	TGTGCCAGCAGCAAAAGTCGAATAGCGGGGGACTACACAGATACGCAGTATTTT
-	-	TRBV5-6	TRBJ2-3	CASTLVGAGDTQYF	TGTGCCAGCACCCTGGTAGGGGCGGGAGATACGCAGTATTTT
-	-	TRBV2	TRBJ1-2	CASSDTRNGYTF	TGTGCCAGCAGTGACACAAGAAATGGCTACACCTTC
-	-	TRBV6-5	TRBJ1-1	CASSHWGTEAFF	TGTGCCAGCAGTCATTGGGGCACTGAAGCTTTCTTT
-	-	TRBV14	TRBJ2-3	CASSQDAGLGTDTQYF	TGTGCCAGCAGCCAAGATGCCGGGTTAGGCACAGATACGCAGTATTTT
few	TRBD1	TRBV20-1	TRBJ2-5	CSARDFDGTGGSLETQYF	TGCAGTGCTAGAGATTTCGACGGGACAGGGGGATCCTTGGAGACCCAGTACTTC
few	TRBD1	TRBV12-3/TRBV12-4	TRBJ1-5	CASSDRARYSNQPQHF	TGTGCCAGCAGCGACAGGGCCCGATATAGCAATCAGCCCCAGCATTTT
many	-	TRBV9	TRBJ2-1	CASSSWDYNEQFF	TGTGCCAGCAGCTCCTGGGACTACAATGAGCAGTTCTTC
-	-	TRBV15	TRBJ1-1	CATSSNTRTEAFF	TGTGCCACCAGCAGCAACACAAGGACTGAAGCTTTCTTT
-	TRBD1	TRBV5-1	TRBJ2-7	CASSWTGEGEYF	TGCGCCAGCAGCTGGACAGGGGAAGGGGAGTACTTC
-	TRBD2	TRBV6-1	TRBJ2-3	CASSPISGRGTDTQYF	TGTGCCAGCTCGCCAATTAGCGGGAGGGGCACAGATACGCAGTATTTT
-	-	TRBV12-3/TRBV12-4	TRBJ2-7	CASSLHGTFYEQYF	TGTGCCAGCAGTTTACACGGGACATTCTACGAGCAGTACTTC
-	TRBD1	TRBV4-1	TRBJ2-7	CASSQNRGNYEQYF	TGCGCCAGCAGCCAAAACAGGGGAAACTACGAGCAGTACTTC
many	TRBD1	TRBV6-4	TRBJ2-3	CASSDSIPGQGSDTQYF	TGTGCCAGCAGTGACTCGATTCCGGGACAGGGGTCAGATACGCAGTATTTT
-	-	TRBV6-5	TRBJ1-2	CASRHPGGPGPGAYGYTF	TGTGCCAGCAGACACCCTGGCGGCCCAGGGCCCGGGGCCTATGGCTACACCTTC
-	TRBD2	TRBV5-1	TRBJ2-1	CASSPGGLPTQTYNEQFF	TGCGCCAGCAGCCCGGGAGGACTACCGACTCAAACCTACAATGAGCAGTTCTTC
-	-	TRBV7-8	TRBJ2-7	CASSSHEGYSYEQYF	TGTGCCAGCAGCTCTCACGAGGGGTATTCCTACGAGCAGTACTTC
-	-	TRBV7-9	TRBJ1-3	CASSLQGGSGNTIYF	TGTGCCAGCAGCTTACAAGGGGGCTCTGGAAACACCATATATTTT
-	TRBD2	TRBV15	TRBJ2-7	CATSPGLAGYEQYF	TGTGCCACCAGCCCTGGACTAGCGGGCTACGAGCAGTACTTC
few	-	TRBV20-1	TRBJ2-1	CSARAETVDVNEQFF	TGCAGTGCTAGAGCTGAGACAGTTGATGTCAATGAGCAGTTCTTC
-	TRBD2	TRBV10-3	TRBJ2-3	CATSPGLAGAGTDTQYF	TGTGCCACCTCTCCGGGACTAGCGGGGGCCGGCACAGATACGCAGTATTTT
few	TRBD1	TRBV5-6	TRBJ2-7	CASSLGTGFHEQYF	TGTGCCAGCAGCTTGGGGACAGGGTTCCACGAGCAGTACTTC
-	TRBD2	TRBV2	TRBJ2-1	CASRRLAGNSDEQFF	TGTGCCAGCAGAAGACTAGCGGGAAATAGTGATGAGCAGTTCTTC
-	-	TRBV7-6	TRBJ2-1	CASSAPDSEQFF	TGTGCCAGCAGTGCGCCTGATAGTGAGCAGTTCTTC
few	-	TRBV11-2	TRBJ2-1	CASSSTSGRSYNEQFF	TGTGCCAGCAGCTCTACCAGCGGTCGTTCCTACAATGAGCAGTTCTTC
few	-	TRBV7-9	TRBJ1-2	CASSFSGELGYGYTF	TGTGCCAGCAGCTTTTCAGGGGAGCTCGGCTATGGCTACACCTTC
-	TRBD1	TRBV4-3	TRBJ1-1	CASSHQTFRDRGRNTEAFF	TGCGCCAGCAGCCACCAAACCTTCCGGGACAGGGGTCGGAACACTGAAGCTTTCTTT
-	-	TRBV12-3/TRBV12-4	TRBJ1-2	CASRPSSDGYTF	TGTGCCAGCAGACCTTCATCCGATGGCTACACCTTC
few	-	TRBV4-1	TRBJ2-1	CASSQDPGAPSYNEQFF	TGCGCCAGCAGCCAAGATCCTGGGGCCCCATCCTACAATGAGCAGTTCTTC
-	-	TRBV10-3	TRBJ2-1	CAISESPSYNEQFF	TGTGCCATCAGTGAGTCGCCCTCCTACAATGAGCAGTTCTTC
few	-	TRBV7-6	TRBJ2-5	CASSLEGVKTQYF	TGTGCCAGCAGCTTAGAGGGGGTGAAGACCCAGTACTTC
-	TRBD2	TRBV9	TRBJ2-1	CASSVVGTSGEEQFF	TGTGCCAGCAGCGTAGTGGGGACTAGCGGCGAGGAGCAGTTCTTC
few	-	TRBV4-1	TRBJ2-1	CASSQEGNEQFF	TGCGCCAGCAGCCAGGAGGGAAATGAGCAGTTCTTC
few	TRBD1	TRBV6-5	TRBJ1-5	CASSYGQGEEQPQHF	TGTGCCAGCAGTTACGGACAGGGTGAGGAACAGCCCCAGCATTTT
-	TRBD2	TRBV24-1	TRBJ2-1	CATGGGNEQFF	TGTGCCACCGGGGGGGGCAATGAGCAGTTCTTC
-	TRBD1	TRBV5-4	TRBJ1-6	CASSSILWGQGAGNSPLHF	TGTGCCAGCAGCTCCATTCTATGGGGACAGGGGGCCGGGAATTCACCCCTCCACTTT
few	TRBD2	TRBV7-9	TRBJ2-3	CASSPREKRGGLLDTQYF	TGTGCCAGCAGCCCGCGGGAGAAGCGGGGGGGCCTCCTGGATACGCAGTATTTT
many	-	TRBV4-1	TRBJ2-1	CASSQLGATNYNEQFF	TGCGCCAGCAGCCAATTAGGGGCTACTAACTACAATGAGCAGTTCTTC
-	-	TRBV6-2/TRBV6-3	TRBJ1-5	CASSYGWDLSNQPQHF	TGTGCCAGCAGTTATGGTTGGGATTTGAGCAATCAGCCCCAGCATTTT
-	TRBD2	TRBV7-9	TRBJ2-3	CASSLGLAGVDTQYF	TGTGCCAGCAGTTTGGGACTAGCGGGAGTAGATACGCAGTATTTT
-	-	TRBV9	TRBJ2-3	CASSVGTPKSQYF	TGTGCCAGCAGCGTAGGAACCCCCAAATCGCAGTATTTT
few	TRBD2	TRBV5-5	TRBJ2-1	CASSVGLAGDATYNEQFF	TGTGCCAGCAGCGTGGGACTAGCGGGGGACGCAACCTACAATGAGCAGTTCTTC
few	TRBD2	TRBV2	TRBJ2-3	CASSGVSGSADTQYF	TGTGCCAGCAGTGGGGTTAGCGGGAGCGCAGATACGCAGTATTTT
few	-	TRBV6-5	TRBJ2-5	CASTQAKQDFETQYF	TGTGCCAGCACCCAAGCGAAACAGGATTTTGAGACCCAGTACTTC
once	-	TRBV12-3/TRBV12-4	TRBJ1-1	CASSLSGVSEAFF	TGTGCCAGCAGTTTATCAGGGGTCAGTGAAGCTTTCTTT
few	TRBD1	TRBV12-3/TRBV12-4	TRBJ2-4	CASSLGTGLTQYF	TGTGCCAGCAGTCTCGGGACAGGGCTCACGCAGTACTTC
few	-	TRBV12-3/TRBV12-4	TRBJ1-1	CASSSGGPAEAFF	TGTGCCAGCAGTTCCGGGGGCCCGGCTGAAGCTTTCTTT
few	-	TRBV29-1	TRBJ2-1	CSVPQGAGSSYNEQFF	TGCAGCGTTCCCCAGGGTGCGGGCAGCTCCTACAATGAGCAGTTCTTC